This T cell receptor (beta chain) was obtained from a study of T cells in Graves' hyperthyroidism and ophthalmopathy. Study-wide results and limits: In blood, most of the thyroid clonotypes expanded above 0.001 were also present.

Amplified TCR beta CDR3 regions came from RNA transcripts. Researchers ran a first-round RT-PCR on the TCR CDR3 using the HTBI primer set. TCRdb recomputed calls from the multiplex PCR reads with MiXCR, one row per CDR3 protein. The sample carries about 640,000 distinct CDR3 sequences, roughly 15% recorded once. Of note for this clonotype: No antigen is known for it.

The J segment lost 2 bases and the V segment lost 8 bases, leaving 4 bases of the junction unmatched. The V gene's germline CDR1 is MNHEY and CDR2 SMNVEV (reference sequence). This CDR3 spans 16 amino acids. The chain uses TRBV27 and TRBJ2-6; 12 bases map to TRBD1. The sequenced material came from blood. The clonotype was recovered from a woman between 50 and 59 years old with Graves' ophthalmopathy. The CDR3 DNA follows: TGTGCCAGCGGCCGGGACAGGGGGCCTGGGGCCAACGTCCTGACTTTC. Protein product: CASGRDRGPGANVLTF.